Shown below are 24 T cell receptor beta chains from a single sample sequenced in a study of control samples from healthy donors and cancer patients. Generated by immunoSEQ multiplex PCR, the TCRdb table keeps only in-frame clones and is missing some. The sample records 150,000 to 200,000 clones, more than 85% being singletons. The specimen was blood. All receptors derive from a woman in her twenties or thirties in good health.

The chain couples TRBV19 to TRBJ1-5; 7 nucleotides align to TRBD1. The CDR3 totals 15 residues. V lost 5 bases to trimming and J lost 3 bases; unmatched junction nucleotides: 7. The germline gives CDR1 LNHDA, CDR2 SQIVND (reference sequence). The CDR3 sequence: CASSWDRQANQPQHF. Here the CDR3 DNA reads TGTGCCAGTAGTTGGGACAGACAGGCCAATCAGCCCCAGCATTTT.

This rearrangement joins TRBV9 to TRBJ2-1, with 10 positions matching TRBD2. Germline V lookup: CDR1 SGDLS, CDR2 YYNGEE. The J segment lost 3 bases and the V segment lost 0 bases, leaving 3 bases of the junction unmatched. The CDR3 runs 16 residues. The CDR3 region has the DNA TGTGCCAGCAGCGTAGGAGAGCGGGGGGGCTACAATGAGCAGTTCTTC. This encodes CASSVGERGGYNEQFF.

The chain joins TRBV27 to TRBJ2-7, with 11 bases fitting TRBD2. The CDR3 totals 18 residues. Germline lookup yields CDR1 MNHEY and CDR2 SMNVEV (reference sequence). The junction had 16 bases not matched to a gene; V was cut back by 5 bases and J by 4 bases. This CDR3 is CASSRKGGPLAGAYEQYF. CDR3 bases: TGTGCCAGCAGTCGTAAAGGGGGGCCACTAGCGGGGGCGTACGAGCAGTACTTC.

The CDR3: CASSLGTDSLETQYF. CDR3 DNA sequence: TGTGCCAGCAGTTTGGGTACGGATTCCTTAGAGACCCAGTACTTC. The chain has TRBV27 and TRBJ2-5, with D uncertain. Trimming removed 3 bases from V and 4 bases from J, with 15 bases in between. CDR3 length: 15 amino acids. Germline lookup yields CDR1 MNHEY and CDR2 SMNVEV (reference sequence).

This clone has a single count. The chain combines TRBV7-9 with TRBJ2-1; TRBD2 is a possible D gene (6 bases). The CDR3 consists of 15 residues. CDR1 is SEHNR and CDR2 is FQNEAQ in the germline V gene (reference sequence). V was cut by 1 base and J by 1 base, with 8 bases left in between. CDR3 bases: TGTGCCAGCAGCTTAGGGCTAGCGTCCTACAATGAGCAGTTCTTC. This sequence encodes CASSLGLASYNEQFF.

This clone was detected a few times. The V and J genes are TRBV28 and TRBJ1-6; 9 nucleotides match TRBD1. The J segment lost 10 bases and the V segment lost 5 bases, leaving 9 bases of the junction unmatched. The CDR3 is 15 residues long. Germline lookup yields CDR1 MDHEN and CDR2 SYDVKM. The CDR3 nucleotides read TGTGCCAGCAGTCCAGCAGACAGGGGGGTGTCACCCCTCCACTTT. Protein: CASSPADRGVSPLHF.

In its sample, this clone was seen once. The junction shows a germline mismatch at one end, possibly a read error. The J gene is TRBJ2-1, the V gene TRBV5-1; no reliable D call. This CDR3 has 16 amino acids. Germline-derived CDR1 and CDR2 are SGHRS and YFSETQ. The CDR3 protein is CASSSVPKGHTNGQFF. Here the CDR3 DNA reads TGCGCCAGCAGCTCCGTCCCAAAAGGCCATACGAATGGGCAGTTCTTC.

V and J are TRBV28 and TRBJ2-1; D could derive from TRBD1 or TRBD2 (5 bases each). Trimming left V 3 bases short and J 8 bases short, with 11 bases between. This CDR3 comprises 13 residues. CDR1 is MDHEN, CDR2 SYDVKM, per germline. CDR3 residues: CASSFLGRYEQFF. The CDR3 DNA reads TGTGCCAGCAGTTTTCTGGGACGGTATGAGCAGTTCTTC.

This clone was found once. The chain has TRBV5-8 and TRBJ1-3; no definite D call. V shed 0 bases and J shed 4 bases, with 11 bases lying between them. Germline CDR1 is SGHTS and CDR2 is YDEGEE. This CDR3 is built from 15 residues. DNA of the CDR3: TGTGCCAGCAGCTTGGGACTGCCGCCAGGAAACACCATATATTTT. It codes for CASSLGLPPGNTIYF.

The V gene is TRBV6-6, the J gene TRBJ1-4; a weak D match, TRBD1 (5 bases). V lost 5 bases to trimming and J lost 7 bases, with 17 bases between them. The germline CDR1 and CDR2 sequences are MNHNY and SVGAGI (reference sequence). There are 15 residues in the CDR3. In DNA form, the CDR3 reads TGTGCCAGCAGTCGCTCTGGGACGTTGAGTGAAAAACTGTTTTTT. Protein: CASSRSGTLSEKLFF.

The chain has TRBV29-1 and TRBJ2-3; D possibly uses TRBD1 or TRBD2 (5 bases each). Trimming shortened V by 7 bases and J by 2 bases, and 13 bases separated the two germline ends. The germline V gene has CDR1 SQVTM and CDR2 ANQGSEA. This CDR3 is built from 13 residues. This CDR3 is CSARGIFTDTQYF. The CDR3 DNA reads as TGCAGCGCCCGGGGCATTTTCACAGATACGCAGTATTTT.

V is TRBV11-1 and J is TRBJ2-3, with 11 positions matching TRBD1. The germline V gene encodes CDR1 SGHAT and CDR2 FQDESV (reference sequence). Losses at the gene ends were 6 bases for V and 5 bases for J; bases not matched to a gene: 4. This CDR3 spans 14 amino acids. The CDR3 reads CASRSDRGRDTQYF. Here the CDR3 DNA reads TGTGCCAGCAGATCGGACAGGGGGCGAGATACGCAGTATTTT.

V is TRBV7-6 and J is TRBJ2-7; D perhaps matches TRBD2 (6 bases). There are 14 residues in the CDR3. V was cut by 5 bases and J by 3 bases, with 14 bases left in between. Germline lookup yields CDR1 SGHVS and CDR2 FNYEAQ. The CDR3 nucleotides are TGTGCCAGCAGCCCTTCGGGAGTGATCTACGAGCAGTACTTC. Translating gives CASSPSGVIYEQYF.

The genes are TRBV7-9 and TRBJ2-1, with TRBD2 as a possible D gene (5 bases). Trimming pared 7 bases from V and 2 bases from J, leaving 15 bases between. The V gene's germline CDR1 is SEHNR and CDR2 FQNEAQ (reference sequence). This CDR3 comprises 15 residues. Here the CDR3 reads CASTDRGLPYNEQFF. Here the CDR3 DNA reads TGTGCCAGCACCGATAGAGGGTTGCCCTACAATGAGCAGTTCTTC.

CDR3 in amino acids: CAIRRDRFSNQPQHF. The CDR3 nucleotides are TGTGCGATCAGAAGGGACAGATTCTCCAATCAGCCCCAGCATTTT. V gene TRBV21-1 combines with J gene TRBJ1-5; the table's D call, TRBD1, was not checked against the DNA. TRBV21-1 has pseudogene status. CDR3 length: 15 residues.

This clone was counted a few times. The gene calls are TRBV28 and TRBJ1-1; perhaps TRBD1 as D (6 bases). V lost 6 bases and J 6 bases, leaving 23 bases between the germline ends. CDR3 length: 16 amino acids. Germline assignment: CDR1 MDHEN and CDR2 SYDVKM. The CDR3 protein is CASSTGRRASQAEAFF. The CDR3 DNA sequence: TGTGCCAGCAGCACAGGGAGAAGGGCCAGCCAGGCTGAAGCTTTCTTT. Full variable domain (remainder filled in from reference TRBV28 and TRBJ1-1): DVKVTQSSRYLVKRTGEKVFLECVQDMDHENMFWYRQDPGLGLRLIYFSYDVKMKEKGDIPEGYSVSREKKERFSLILESASTNQTSMYLCASSTGRRASQAEAFFGQGTRLTVV.

V usage is TRBV7-8 and J usage is TRBJ2-2, with D unresolved. V shed 4 bases and J shed 6 bases, with 15 bases lying between them. This CDR3 comprises 15 residues. Looked up from germline, CDR1 is SGHVS and CDR2 is FQNEAQ. This CDR3 reads CASSWARGNPGELFF. CDR3 sequence (DNA): TGTGCCAGCAGCTGGGCGCGAGGCAACCCCGGGGAGCTGTTTTTT.

To note about this clone: This same CDR3 is encoded by further DNA sequences in the sample. The rearrangement joins TRBV28 to TRBJ2-2; no firm D call. V was trimmed by 4 bases and J by 2 bases, leaving 5 bases between them. Looked up from germline, CDR1 is MDHEN and CDR2 is SYDVKM. The CDR3 is made up of 13 amino acids. CDR3 bases: TGTGCCAGCAGTTCCCCCAACACCGGGGAGCTGTTTTTT. Its protein is CASSSPNTGELFF. Full variable domain (remainder filled in from reference TRBV28 and TRBJ2-2): DVKVTQSSRYLVKRTGEKVFLECVQDMDHENMFWYRQDPGLGLRLIYFSYDVKMKEKGDIPEGYSVSREKKERFSLILESASTNQTSMYLCASSSPNTGELFFGEGSRLTVL.

This sequence joins TRBV19 and TRBJ2-7; the D is unclear. The CDR3 contains 13 residues. Trimming removed 4 bases from V and 1 base from J, with 8 bases in between. From germline, CDR1 is LNHDA and CDR2 SQIVND (reference sequence). The CDR3 is CASSTDGSYEQYF. The DNA of the CDR3 is TGTGCCAGTAGTACAGACGGGTCCTACGAGCAGTACTTC.

The V call is TRBV28, the J call TRBJ1-1; TRBD1 might be the D (5 bases). Germline CDR1 reads MDHEN; CDR2 reads SYDVKM. Trimming took off 2 bases at V and 7 bases at J, with 8 bases between the two ends. The CDR3 spans 12 residues. CDR3 in DNA: TGTGCCAGCAGTTTACGGGACTTTGAAGCTTTCTTT. Its protein is CASSLRDFEAFF.

This sequence joins TRBV7-8 and TRBJ1-2; no clear D. Deletions cut 3 bases from V and 8 bases from J, with 13 bases between. The V gene's germline CDR1 is SGHVS and CDR2 FQNEAQ. The CDR3 loop spans 13 amino acids. Here the CDR3 reads CASSLGVNQGYTF. In nucleotides, the CDR3 is TGTGCCAGCAGCTTGGGCGTCAATCAAGGCTACACCTTC. Filled out from reference TRBV7-8 and TRBJ1-2, the complete variable domain reads GAGVSQSPRYKVAKRGQDVALRCDPISGHVSLFWYQQALGQGPEFLTYFQNEAQLDKSGLPSDRFFAERPEGSVSTLKIQRTQQEDSAVYLCASSLGVNQGYTFGSGTRLTVV.

The chain is built from TRBV29-1 and TRBJ2-1; 7 nucleotides agree with TRBD1. The V gene end was trimmed by 8 bases and the J gene end by 6 bases; junction bases not matched to a gene: 22. Germline-derived CDR1 and CDR2 are SQVTM and ANQGSEA. CDR3 length equals 17 residues. The CDR3 DNA follows: TGCAGCTCGGCCGGGACAGCGACTATGGGGGCAGTCAATGAGCAGTTCTTC. Translated: CSSAGTATMGAVNEQFF.

The chain combines TRBV6-4 with TRBJ2-1; 10 bases are shared with TRBD1. This CDR3 spans 16 amino acids. The trim removed 0 bases at V and 7 bases at J, leaving 6 bases unmatched. Germline-derived CDR1 and CDR2 are MRHNA and SNTAGT. The CDR3 DNA reads TGTGCCAGCAGTGACTCCCCGGGACAGGGGTGGAATGAGCAGTTCTTC. Translation: CASSDSPGQGWNEQFF.

The chain links TRBV19 to TRBJ2-1; D not certain. Trimming took 2 bases from V and 2 from J, leaving 4 bases between them. The CDR3 is 13 residues long. Germline CDR1 LNHDA, CDR2 SQIVND (reference sequence). In nucleotides, the CDR3 is TGTGCCAGTAGTATACCAACCTACAATGAGCAGTTCTTC. Residues: CASSIPTYNEQFF.